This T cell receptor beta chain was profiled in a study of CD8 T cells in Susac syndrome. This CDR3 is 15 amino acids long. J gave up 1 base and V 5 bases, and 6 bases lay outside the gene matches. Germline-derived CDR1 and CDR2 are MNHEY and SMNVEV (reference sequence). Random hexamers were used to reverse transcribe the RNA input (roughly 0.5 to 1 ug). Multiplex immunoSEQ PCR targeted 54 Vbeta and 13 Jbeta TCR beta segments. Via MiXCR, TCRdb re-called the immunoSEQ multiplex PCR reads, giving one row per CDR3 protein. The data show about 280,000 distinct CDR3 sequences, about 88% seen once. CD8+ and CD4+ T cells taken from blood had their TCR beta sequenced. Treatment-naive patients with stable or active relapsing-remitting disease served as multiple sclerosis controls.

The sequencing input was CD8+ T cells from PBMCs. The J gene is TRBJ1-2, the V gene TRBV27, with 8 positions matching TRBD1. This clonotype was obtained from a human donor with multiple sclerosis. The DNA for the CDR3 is TGTGCCAGCAGTGACAGGGGCGTGGGTAACTATGGCTACACCTTC. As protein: CASSDRGVGNYGYTF.